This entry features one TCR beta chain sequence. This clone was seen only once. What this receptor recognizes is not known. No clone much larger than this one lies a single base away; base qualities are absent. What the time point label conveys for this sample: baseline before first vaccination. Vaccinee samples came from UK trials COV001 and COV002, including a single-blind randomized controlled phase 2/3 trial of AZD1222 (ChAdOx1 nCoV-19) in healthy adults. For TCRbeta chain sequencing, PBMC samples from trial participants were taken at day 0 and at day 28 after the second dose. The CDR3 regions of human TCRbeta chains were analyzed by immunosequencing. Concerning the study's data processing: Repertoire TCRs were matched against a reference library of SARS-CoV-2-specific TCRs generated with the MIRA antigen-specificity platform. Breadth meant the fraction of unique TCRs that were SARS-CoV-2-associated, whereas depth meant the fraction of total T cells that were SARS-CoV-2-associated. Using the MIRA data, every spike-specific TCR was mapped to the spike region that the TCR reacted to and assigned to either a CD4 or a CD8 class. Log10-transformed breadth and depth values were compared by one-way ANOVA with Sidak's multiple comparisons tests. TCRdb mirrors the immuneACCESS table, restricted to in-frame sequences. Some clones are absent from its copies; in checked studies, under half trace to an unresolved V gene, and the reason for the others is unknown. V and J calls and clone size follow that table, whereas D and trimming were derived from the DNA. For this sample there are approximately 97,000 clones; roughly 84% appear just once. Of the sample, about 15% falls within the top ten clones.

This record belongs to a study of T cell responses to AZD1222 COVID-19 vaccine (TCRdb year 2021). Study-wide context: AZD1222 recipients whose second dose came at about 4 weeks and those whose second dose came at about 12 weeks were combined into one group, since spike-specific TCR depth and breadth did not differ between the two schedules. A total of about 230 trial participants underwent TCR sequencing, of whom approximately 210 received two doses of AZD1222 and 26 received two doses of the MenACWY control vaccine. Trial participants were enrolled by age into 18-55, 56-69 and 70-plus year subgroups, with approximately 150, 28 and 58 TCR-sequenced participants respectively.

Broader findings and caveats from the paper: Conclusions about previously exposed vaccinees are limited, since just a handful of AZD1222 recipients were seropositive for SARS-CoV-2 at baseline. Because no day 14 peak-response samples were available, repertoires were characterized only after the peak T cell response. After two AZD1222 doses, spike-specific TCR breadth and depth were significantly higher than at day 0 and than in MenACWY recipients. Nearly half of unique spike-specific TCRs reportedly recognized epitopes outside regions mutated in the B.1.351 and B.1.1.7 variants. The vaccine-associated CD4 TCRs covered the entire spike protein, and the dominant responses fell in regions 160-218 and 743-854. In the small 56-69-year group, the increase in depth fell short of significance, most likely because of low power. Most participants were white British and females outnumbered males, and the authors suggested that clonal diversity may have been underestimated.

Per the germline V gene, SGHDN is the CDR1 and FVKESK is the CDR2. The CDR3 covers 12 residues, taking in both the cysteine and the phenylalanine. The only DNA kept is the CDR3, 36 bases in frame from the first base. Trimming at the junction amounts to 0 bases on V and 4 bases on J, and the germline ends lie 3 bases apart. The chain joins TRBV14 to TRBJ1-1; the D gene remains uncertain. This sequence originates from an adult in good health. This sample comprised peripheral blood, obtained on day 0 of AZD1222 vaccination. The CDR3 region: CASSQEFTEAFF. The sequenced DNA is TGTGCCAGCAGCCAAGAGTTCACTGAAGCTTTCTTT. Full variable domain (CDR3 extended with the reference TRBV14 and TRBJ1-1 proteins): EAGVTQFPSHSVIEKGQTVTLRCDPISGHDNLYWYRRVMGKEIKFLLHFVKESKQDESGMPNNRFLAERTGGTYSTLKVQPAELEDSGVYFCASSQEFTEAFFGQGTRLTVV.